The rows below give T cell receptor beta chains drawn from one sample of a study of T cell responses to AZD1222 COVID-19 vaccine. Clones were sequenced by immunoSEQ multiplex PCR, and TCRdb holds only the in-frame ones, with some missing. This sample has approximately 100,000 clones, with about 91% found just once. The specimen was peripheral blood, collected on day 0 of AZD1222 vaccination. Receptors were obtained from an adult in good health. Both conserved end residues are part of each CDR3. The order of the fields is V gene, clone size, CDR3 protein. Rows give clone size only sometimes, using once, few, many, or a class for an expanded clone.

TRBV29-1 | NA | CSVDGLDSTDTQYF
TRBV7-8 | NA | CASSRLNEKLFF
TRBV7-9 | NA | CASSLALTTGYGYTF
TRBV7-6 | NA | CASSLNPREALKNSYEQYF
TRBV14 | NA | CASSQGFTLTDTQYF
TRBV9 | NA | CASSPMGRDPMNEQFF
TRBV7-9 | NA | CASSLGGESSYEQYF
TRBV7-8 | few | CASSPRQGPSNEQYF
TRBV19 | NA | CASSNPGFRAKNIQYF
TRBV24-1 | NA | CATSGETGTYNEQFF
TRBV30 | NA | CAWSQPGEVDTQYF
TRBV28 | NA | CASSDRVPLHF
TRBV27 | NA | CASSLGLAGRTDTQYF
TRBV19 | NA | CATGSAGVTDEIHEQYF
TRBV24-1 | NA | CATSDPLAGVGLETQYF
TRBV4-3 | many | CASSQEGGESGANVLTF
TRBV7-2 | once | CASSLVPNSNQPQHF
TRBV24-1 | NA | CATSEAGFNQPQHF
TRBV6-4 | medium-sized | CASSDSGQGATGELFF
TRBV7-9 | NA | CASSLVSGETEAFF
TRBV24-1 | NA | CATSDSGTGVYEQYF
TRBV29-1 | NA | CSVAPKALYQETQYF
TRBV5-5 | NA | CASSLAGQGVVEAFF
TRBV11-2 | once | CASSLGQLHGYTF
TRBV6-5 | NA | CASRKFREGNEKLFF
TRBV28 | NA | CASSLRNYGYTF
TRBV9 | once | CASSVAGANTGELFF
TRBV14 | NA | CASSQDRGTEAFF
TRBV7-6 | NA | CASSLLLGVKETQYF
TRBV27 | NA | CASSPGLAGMETQYF
TRBV7-2 | NA | CASSFPYNEQFF
TRBV27 | once | CASSPRAGLRNVNTEAFF
TRBV10-3 | once | CAIRAGTGINQPQHF
TRBV12-3/TRBV12-4 | once | CASSSAGAGELFF
TRBV28 | NA | CASTRLGQGALGYGYTF
TRBV2 | NA | CASRPELLAGKFF
TRBV12-3/TRBV12-4 | NA | CASSAGVQETQYF
TRBV4-3 | NA | CASSQGGWGSDTQYF
TRBV19 | NA | CASSIDLDYSRPADFF
TRBV3-1/TRBV3-2 | once | CASSPLLAGRYNEQFF
TRBV12-3/TRBV12-4 | NA | CASSDPGYYGYTF
TRBV19 | NA | CASNGSNQPQHF
TRBV7-2 | NA | CASSLVPGTNYGYTF
TRBV29-1 | NA | CSVPWTSRGYTF
TRBV6-5 | NA | CASSGGGFENTQYF
TRBV28 | NA | CATHPAGAKNEQFF
TRBV7-9 | NA | CASSRGTVEQFF
TRBV5-1 | NA | CASSSGTSGRAGEQYF
TRBV19 | NA | CASSRTATSSYEQYF